This T cell receptor beta chain emerged from a study of cytomegalovirus exposure and HLA in healthy donors. The CDR3 runs to 16 residues. V was clipped by 1 base and J by 2 bases, with 15 bases between them. CDR1 and CDR2 (germline): MGHRA, YSYEKL. To note about this clone: What it binds is unknown.

The PCR was carried out with 60 Vbeta primers and 13 Jbeta primers. Method: immunoSEQ multiplex PCR; TCRdb's copy keeps in-frame clones and lacks some. The sample records about 220,000 clones, more than 65% being singletons. Whole-study results and caveats: Later on, a genetic analysis was performed. It linked a missense variant in DCLRE1C with V- and J-gene trimming of TCR beta. It was 160 or so TCR beta chains that were listed as cytomegalovirus-associated.

The TCR originated in a man between 18 and 35 years old in good health and CMV-seronegative. The genes are TRBV4-1 and TRBJ2-7; D is uncertain. What was sequenced was PBMCs. Written as DNA, the CDR3 is TGCGCCAGCAGCCAAGTTCGACACGACGGCGCCTACGAGCAGTACTTC. The encoded protein is CASSQVRHDGAYEQYF.